This T cell receptor beta chain came from a study of early T cells in non-severe SARS-CoV-2 infection. A single record per CDR3 protein comes from TCRdb applying MiXCR to the 5' RACE reads. The table lists around 58,000 distinct CDR3 sequences, around 8% of them singletons. On this clonotype: A much larger clone sits a single nucleotide away, making a read error possible.

This CDR3 contains 12 residues. With 8 bases removed from V and 6 bases from J, the gap between germline ends came to 8 bases. CDR1 and CDR2 from the germline V gene are MDHEN and SYDVKM. The sequencing used whole blood, collected at baseline. This chain links TRBV28 with TRBJ1-6; D perhaps matches TRBD1 (6 bases). The sequence came from an adult who was a healthcare worker with PCR-confirmed SARS-CoV-2 infection or an uninfected control (not recorded which). The CDR3: CASLQGNSPLHF. DNA of the CDR3: TGTGCCAGCTTACAGGGTAATTCACCCCTCCACTTT. Variable domain in full (rest from reference TRBV28 and TRBJ1-6): DVKVTQSSRYLVKRTGEKVFLECVQDMDHENMFWYRQDPGLGLRLIYFSYDVKMKEKGDIPEGYSVSREKKERFSLILESASTNQTSMYLCASLQGNSPLHFGNGTRLTVT.